These T cell receptor beta chains were read from a single sample in a study of untreated major depressive disorder. Here immunoSEQ multiplex PCR was the method, and the copy in TCRdb shows in-frame clones only, minus some. The table shows roughly 14,000 clones, with about 93% occurring only once. Material: CD4+ T cells from PBMCs. Source of these receptors: a woman aged 30 to 39 with major depressive disorder. CDR3s include the opening cysteine and the closing phenylalanine or tryptophan. The D gene is left open where the match is weak. The size of a clone is reported for some rows only, either as once, few or many, or as a class for expanded clones.

j_gene,v_gene,abundance,d_gene,CDR3nt,CDR3aa
TRBJ1-5,TRBV6-1,once,-,TGTGCCAGCAGTGGACAGGTCGGTGGCAATCAGCCCCAGCATTTT,CASSGQVGGNQPQHF
TRBJ2-6,TRBV5-4,-,-,TGTGCCAGCAGCTTGTTTCATTCTGGGGCCAACGTCCTGACTTTC,CASSLFHSGANVLTF
TRBJ1-1,TRBV6-1,-,TRBD1,TGTGCCAGCAGCGATACCGGGACAGGGGAAACTGAAGCTTTCTTT,CASSDTGTGETEAFF
TRBJ2-7,TRBV6-5,once,-,TGTGCCAGCAGTTCCTCGGGGCTGAGCTCCTACGAGCAGTACTTC,CASSSSGLSSYEQYF
TRBJ2-1,TRBV6-6,-,-,TGTGCCAGCAGGGGGACAACCTACAATGAGCAGTTCTTC,CASRGTTYNEQFF
TRBJ2-2,TRBV7-9,-,-,TGTGCCAGCAGCTTATTAATCGGCGGGGAGCTGTTTTTT,CASSLLIGGELFF
TRBJ2-2,TRBV5-8,medium-sized,-,TGTGCCAGCAGCCTATGGGGTCCCTCCGGGGAGCTGTTTTTT,CASSLWGPSGELFF
TRBJ2-1,TRBV19,-,-,TGTGCCAGTAGTATTCTTGGAGGGAGTCCCGACAATGAGCAGTTCTTC,CASSILGGSPDNEQFF
TRBJ1-4,TRBV30,-,TRBD1,TGTGCCTGGAGGAAAGGGACAGCAACTAATGAAAAACTGTTTTTT,CAWRKGTATNEKLFF
TRBJ1-1,TRBV4-3,-,-,TGCGCCAGCAGCCAAGACCGCGGTGAAGCTTTCTTT,CASSQDRGEAFF
TRBJ2-5,TRBV5-1,-,TRBD1,TGCGCCAGCAGCTTGGGAGACAGGGATCGACAGACCCAGTACTTC,CASSLGDRDRQTQYF
TRBJ1-5,TRBV4-3,-,-,TGCGCCAGCAGCCAAGATAGGGGGCCCCAGCATTTT,CASSQDRGPQHF
TRBJ2-3,TRBV29-1,once,-,TGCAGCGTTTCAGGGCCTAGCACAGATACGCAGTATTTT,CSVSGPSTDTQYF
TRBJ1-3,TRBV7-2,once,-,TGTGCCAGCAGCACGGGTCCGTCTGGAAACACCATATATTTT,CASSTGPSGNTIYF
TRBJ2-1,TRBV7-2,-,TRBD2,TGTGCCAGCAGCTTAAAAAGGGTAGCGGGAGGGCGAGACAATGAGCAGTTCTTC,CASSLKRVAGGRDNEQFF
TRBJ1-5,TRBV19,-,-,TGTGCCAGTAGTATCTTTAATACCAAAAGCAATCAGCCCCAGCATTTT,CASSIFNTKSNQPQHF
TRBJ2-7,TRBV5-6,-,TRBD1,TGTGCCAGCAGCTTGCCGGGACAGGGCTCCTACGAGCAGTACTTC,CASSLPGQGSYEQYF
TRBJ2-1,TRBV5-1,-,TRBD2,TGCGCCAGCAGCTTTAGGGCTAGCGGAGACTCCCATGAGCAGTTCTTC,CASSFRASGDSHEQFF